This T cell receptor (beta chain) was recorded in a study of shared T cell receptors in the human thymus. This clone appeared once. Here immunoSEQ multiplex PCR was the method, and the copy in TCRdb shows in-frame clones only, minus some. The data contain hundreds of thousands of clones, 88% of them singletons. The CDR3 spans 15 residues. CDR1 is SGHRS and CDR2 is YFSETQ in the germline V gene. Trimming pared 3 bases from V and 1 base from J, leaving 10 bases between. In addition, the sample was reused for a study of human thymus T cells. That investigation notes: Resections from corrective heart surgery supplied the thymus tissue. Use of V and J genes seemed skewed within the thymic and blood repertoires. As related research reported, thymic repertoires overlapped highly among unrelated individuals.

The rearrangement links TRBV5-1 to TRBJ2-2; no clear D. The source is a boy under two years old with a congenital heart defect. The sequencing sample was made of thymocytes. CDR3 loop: CASSSPRKNTGELFF. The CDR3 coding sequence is TGCGCCAGCAGCTCACCGCGGAAGAACACCGGGGAGCTGTTTTTT.